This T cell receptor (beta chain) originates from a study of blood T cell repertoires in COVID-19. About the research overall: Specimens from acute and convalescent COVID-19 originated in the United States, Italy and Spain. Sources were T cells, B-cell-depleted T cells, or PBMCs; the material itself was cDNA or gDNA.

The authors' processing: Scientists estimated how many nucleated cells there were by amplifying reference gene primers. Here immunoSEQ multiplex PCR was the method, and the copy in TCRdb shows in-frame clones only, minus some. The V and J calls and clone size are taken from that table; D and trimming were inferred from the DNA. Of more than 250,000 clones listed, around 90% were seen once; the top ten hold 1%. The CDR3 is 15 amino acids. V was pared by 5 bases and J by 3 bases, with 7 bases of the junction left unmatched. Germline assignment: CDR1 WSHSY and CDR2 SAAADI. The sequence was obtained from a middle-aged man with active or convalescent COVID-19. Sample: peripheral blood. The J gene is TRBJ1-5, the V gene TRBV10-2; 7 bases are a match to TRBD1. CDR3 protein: CASSPGQWLNQPQHF. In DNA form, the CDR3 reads TGCGCCAGCAGTCCGGGACAGTGGCTCAATCAGCCCCAGCATTTT.